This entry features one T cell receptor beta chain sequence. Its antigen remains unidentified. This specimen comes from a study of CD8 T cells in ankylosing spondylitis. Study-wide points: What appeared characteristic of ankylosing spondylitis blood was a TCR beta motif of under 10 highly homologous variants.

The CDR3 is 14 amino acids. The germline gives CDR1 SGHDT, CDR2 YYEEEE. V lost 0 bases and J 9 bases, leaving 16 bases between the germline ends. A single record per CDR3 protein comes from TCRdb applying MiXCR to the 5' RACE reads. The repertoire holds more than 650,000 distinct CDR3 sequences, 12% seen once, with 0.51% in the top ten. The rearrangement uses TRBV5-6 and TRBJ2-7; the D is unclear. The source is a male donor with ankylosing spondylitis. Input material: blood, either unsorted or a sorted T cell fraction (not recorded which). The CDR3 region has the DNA TGTGCCAGCAGCTTGGACGACCGTCCACCCTTGCAGTACTTC. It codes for CASSLDDRPPLQYF.